The 5 T cell receptor beta chains reported below all come from one sample, sequenced in a study of control samples from healthy donors and cancer patients. Repertoires were generated with immunoSEQ multiplex PCR, while TCRdb's copy carries only in-frame clones and drops some. The data hold roughly 95,000 clones, with 80% to 90% observed a single time. Sequencing was performed on blood. Every receptor here comes from a man aged 30 to 39 in good health.

The chain couples TRBV30 to TRBJ1-6; no definite D call. V was pared by 0 bases and J by 0 bases, with 12 bases between. Looked up from germline, CDR1 is GTSNPN and CDR2 is SVGIG (reference sequence). The CDR3 loop spans 17 amino acids. Here the CDR3 reads CAWSVGRTSSYNSPLHF. DNA for the CDR3: TGTGCCTGGAGTGTAGGGCGGACGAGCTCCTATAATTCACCCCTCCACTTT.

The chain is built from TRBV2 and TRBJ2-3; D tentatively fits TRBD1 or TRBD2 (5 bases each). Trimming took off 4 bases at V and 6 bases at J, with 17 bases between the two ends. The V gene's germline CDR1 is SNHLY and CDR2 FYNNEI. The CDR3 has 15 amino acids. The DNA of the CDR3 is TGTGCCAGCAGTGTAGTTCCGGGACCCGGTGATACGCAGTATTTT. Translating gives CASSVVPGPGDTQYF.

This chain connects TRBV5-1 to TRBJ2-1, with 8 bases matching TRBD2. Germline assignment: CDR1 SGHRS and CDR2 YFSETQ. V lost 4 bases to trimming and J lost 5 bases; unmatched junction nucleotides: 8. The CDR3 has 15 residues. The chain's CDR3 is CASSRSGTRHNEQFF. The CDR3 DNA is TGCGCCAGCAGCCGCTCCGGGACTAGACACAATGAGCAGTTCTTC.

V gene TRBV7-2 combines with J gene TRBJ2-6; D unclear. Trimming pared 1 base from V and 2 bases from J, leaving 9 bases between. The germline gives CDR1 SGHTA, CDR2 FQGNSA. The CDR3 has 16 amino acids. This CDR3 is CASSLGGNPGANVLTF. The CDR3 nucleotides are TGTGCCAGCAGCTTAGGGGGAAACCCTGGGGCCAACGTCCTGACTTTC.

V usage is TRBV5-1 and J usage is TRBJ1-4, with 7 bases that match TRBD1. V lost 4 bases to trimming and J lost 5 bases; unmatched junction nucleotides: 5. The germline V gene encodes CDR1 SGHRS and CDR2 YFSETQ. CDR3 length: 14 residues. CDR3 nucleotide sequence: TGCGCCAGCAGCGCGGGACAGCAAAATGAAAAACTGTTTTTT. It specifies CASSAGQQNEKLFF.